One and the same sample provided the 12 T cell receptor beta chains below, sequenced in a study of shared clonotypes between healthy human individuals. The repertoire was sequenced with immunoSEQ multiplex PCR; TCRdb's copy has only in-frame clones and lacks some. The sample consists of 1.4 million to 1.5 million clones, 95% to 97% of them appearing once. The sample was naive CD4+ T cells sorted from blood. Subset noted: CD45RA+ positively selected. The source of these receptors is a man aged 30 to 39 in good health.

The rearrangement uses TRBV27 and TRBJ1-4; 8 positions match TRBD1. Germline V gene sequence: CDR1 MNHEY, CDR2 SMNVEV (reference sequence). The length of the CDR3 is 17 residues. V shed 4 bases and J 5 bases; nucleotides not matched to a gene: 12. The CDR3 loop reads CASSWHPGGPANEKLFF. The CDR3 coding sequence is TGTGCCAGCAGTTGGCACCCAGGGGGCCCTGCGAATGAAAAACTGTTTTTT.

The chain has TRBV5-1 and TRBJ2-3, with 11 bases matching TRBD2. V shed 1 base, J shed 5 bases, and the junction held 6 bases outside the gene matches. From germline, CDR1 is SGHRS and CDR2 YFSETQ. CDR3 length equals 16 residues. The CDR3 protein is CASSLSTSGTRDTQYF. The CDR3 bases are TGCGCCAGCAGCTTGTCGACTAGCGGGACTCGAGATACGCAGTATTTT.

The rearrangement joins TRBV7-2 to TRBJ2-5; 8 nucleotides match TRBD2. Gene TRBJ2-7 matches the end of the DNA better, so the J call may be wrong. The CDR3 is made up of 14 amino acids. The germline V gene has CDR1 SGHTA and CDR2 FQGNSA. CDR3 in amino acids: CASSFREGSYEQYF. CDR3 in DNA: TGTGCCAGCAGCTTTCGGGAGGGGTCCTACGAGCAGTACTTC.

CDR3 sequence reads: CARSSILYEQYF. CDR3 nucleotide sequence: TGTGCCAGAAGCTCTATTCTCTACGAGCAGTACTTC. This chain links TRBV5-3 with TRBJ2-7; D remains unclear. TRBV5-3 is an ORF, with its function uncertain. The length of the CDR3 is 12 residues. Trimming shortened V by 3 bases and J by 3 bases, and 7 bases separated the two germline ends.

The chain is built from TRBV18 and TRBJ2-2, with TRBD2 as a possible D gene (6 bases). Trimming pared 3 bases from V and 4 bases from J, leaving 15 bases between. CDR1 and CDR2 (germline): KGHSH, LQKENI. There are 16 residues in the CDR3. CDR3 sequence: CASSPLEGTTTGELFF. The CDR3 coding sequence is TGTGCCAGCTCACCGTTGGAGGGAACGACCACCGGGGAGCTGTTTTTT.

The chain links TRBV11-2 to TRBJ2-7; D may be TRBD2 (5 bases). Germline V gene lookup returns CDR1 SGHAT and CDR2 FQNNGV. Deletions cut 2 bases from V and 5 bases from J, with 10 bases between. The CDR3 consists of 13 residues. CDR3 protein: CASSLLTRDEQYF. CDR3 bases: TGTGCCAGCAGCTTATTAACGAGGGACGAGCAGTACTTC.

V gene TRBV4-3 combines with J gene TRBJ2-5; 8 bases agree with TRBD2. The V segment lost 1 base and the J segment 5 bases; nucleotides outside the gene matches: 6. CDR1 is LGHNA, CDR2 YSLEER, per germline. The CDR3 loop spans 15 amino acids. CDR3 amino acids: CASSQAGSGKETQYF. The CDR3 nucleotides are TGCGCCAGCAGCCAAGCGGGTAGCGGGAAGGAGACCCAGTACTTC.

V is TRBV28 and J is TRBJ2-7, with 12 bases fitting TRBD2. The CDR3 contains 15 residues. Trimming at V came to 0 bases and at J to 3 bases, leaving 0 bases not matched to a gene. The germline V gene encodes CDR1 MDHEN and CDR2 SYDVKM. CDR3 bases: TGTGCCAGCAGTTTATGGACTAGCGGGAGCTACGAGCAGTACTTC. This encodes CASSLWTSGSYEQYF. The full variable domain, rest sourced from reference TRBV28 and TRBJ2-7, is DVKVTQSSRYLVKRTGEKVFLECVQDMDHENMFWYRQDPGLGLRLIYFSYDVKMKEKGDIPEGYSVSREKKERFSLILESASTNQTSMYLCASSLWTSGSYEQYFGPGTRLTVT.

The chain combines TRBV13 with TRBJ2-1; 9 nucleotides align to TRBD1. CDR1 and CDR2 (germline): PRHDT, FYEKMQ (reference sequence). This CDR3 spans 14 amino acids. Trimming at V came to 5 bases and at J to 13 bases, leaving 12 bases not matched to a gene. CDR3 amino acids: CASSVTGGVVKQFF. The CDR3 bases are TGTGCCAGCAGCGTTACAGGGGGCGTTGTAAAACAGTTCTTC.

The chain joins TRBV7-2 to TRBJ2-7; D might be TRBD2 (5 bases). Germline loops: CDR1 SGHTA, CDR2 FQGNSA. The CDR3 sequence is 13 residues long. V was trimmed by 1 base and J by 7 bases, leaving 11 bases between them. CDR3 in amino acids: CASSLERRTEQYF. Written as DNA, the CDR3 is TGTGCCAGCAGCTTAGAGCGAAGGACTGAGCAGTACTTC. Combining the CDR3 with reference TRBV7-2 and TRBJ2-7 gives the whole variable domain GAGVSQSPSNKVTEKGKDVELRCDPISGHTALYWYRQSLGQGLEFLIYFQGNSAPDKSGLPSDRFSAERTGGSVSTLTIQRTQQEDSAVYLCASSLERRTEQYFGPGTRLTVT.

This chain uses TRBV5-4 with TRBJ1-1; D is unresolved. CDR1 and CDR2 from the germline V gene are SGHNT and YYREEE (reference sequence). Trimming left V 5 bases short and J 1 base short, with 9 bases between. The CDR3 has 13 residues. The DNA of the CDR3 is TGTGCCAGCAGTATGGCCGGGAACACTGAAGCTTTCTTT. Residues: CASSMAGNTEAFF.

V gene TRBV5-1 combines with J gene TRBJ2-5, with D perhaps assigned TRBD1 or TRBD2 (5 bases each). Germline V CDR1 and CDR2: SGHRS, YFSETQ. Trimming stripped 4 bases from V and 1 base from J, with 14 bases between. The CDR3 contains 15 residues. CDR3 bases: TGCGCCAGCAGCCCGATCGGGGCGCCCCAAGAGACCCAGTACTTC. This gives the protein CASSPIGAPQETQYF.